The T cell receptor beta chain described here comes from a study of shared clonotypes between healthy human individuals. Assay: immunoSEQ multiplex PCR; the TCRdb copy retains only in-frame clones and omits some. Of around 1.6 million clones listed, around 98% were seen once; the top ten hold roughly 0.45%. In the case of this clone: Its specificity is not known.

Study outcomes and limitations: Since donors were few, the genetic and exposure-history diversity represented was limited. Unshared clonotypes carried lower generation probabilities than those common to all four donors. Inspection by rarefaction showed sorted-subset sequencing to be incomplete despite large depth.

Naive CD4+ cells were CD45RA-selected; the remaining cells were memory. Looked up from germline, CDR1 is ENHRY and CDR2 is SYGVKD. The CDR3 is made up of 19 amino acids. With V trimmed by 6 bases and J by 2 bases, 13 bases remained unmatched. The TCR originated in a young man in good health. The J gene is TRBJ2-1, the V gene TRBV10-3; 13 bases match TRBD2. Sequencing was performed on naive CD4+ T cells sorted from blood. The subset: CD45RA+ positively selected. CDR3 region: CAISRPGLAGKAAYNEQFF. The CDR3 bases are TGTGCCATCAGCCGGCCGGGACTAGCGGGAAAGGCTGCCTACAATGAGCAGTTCTTC.